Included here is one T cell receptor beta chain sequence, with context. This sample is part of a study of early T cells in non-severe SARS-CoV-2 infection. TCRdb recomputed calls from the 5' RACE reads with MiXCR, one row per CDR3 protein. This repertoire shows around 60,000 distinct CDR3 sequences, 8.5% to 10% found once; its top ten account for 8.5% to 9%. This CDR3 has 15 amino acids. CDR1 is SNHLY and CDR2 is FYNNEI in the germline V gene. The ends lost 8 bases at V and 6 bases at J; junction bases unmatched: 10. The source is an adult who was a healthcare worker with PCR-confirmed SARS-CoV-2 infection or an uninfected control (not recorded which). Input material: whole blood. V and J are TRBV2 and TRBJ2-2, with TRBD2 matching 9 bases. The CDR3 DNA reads TGTGCCAGCGAGAGGGGGACTAGCTTTTCCGGGGAGCTGTTTTTT. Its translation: CASERGTSFSGELFF.